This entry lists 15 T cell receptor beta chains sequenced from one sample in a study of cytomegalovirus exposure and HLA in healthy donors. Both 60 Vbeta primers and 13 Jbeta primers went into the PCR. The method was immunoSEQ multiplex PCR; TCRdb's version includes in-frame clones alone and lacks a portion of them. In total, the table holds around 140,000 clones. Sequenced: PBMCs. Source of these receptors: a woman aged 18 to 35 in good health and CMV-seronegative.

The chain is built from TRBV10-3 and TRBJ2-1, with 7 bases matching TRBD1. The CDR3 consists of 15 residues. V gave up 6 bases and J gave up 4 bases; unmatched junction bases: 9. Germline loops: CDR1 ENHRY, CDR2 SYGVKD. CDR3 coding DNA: TGTGCCATCAGCTCCGACAGGGAAGGGTACAATGAGCAGTTCTTC. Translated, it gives CAISSDREGYNEQFF.

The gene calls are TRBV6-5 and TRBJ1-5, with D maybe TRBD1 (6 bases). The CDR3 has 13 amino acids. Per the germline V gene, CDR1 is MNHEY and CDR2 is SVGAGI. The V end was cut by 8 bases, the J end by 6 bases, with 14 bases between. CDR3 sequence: CASGPGGGQPQHF. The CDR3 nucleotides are TGTGCCAGCGGCCCGGGGGGCGGTCAGCCCCAGCATTTT.

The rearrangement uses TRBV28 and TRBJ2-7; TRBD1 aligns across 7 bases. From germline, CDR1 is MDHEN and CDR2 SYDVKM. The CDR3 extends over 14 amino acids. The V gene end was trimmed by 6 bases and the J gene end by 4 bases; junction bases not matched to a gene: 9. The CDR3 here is CASRQDRRPYEQYF. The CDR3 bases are TGTGCCAGCAGGCAGGACAGGCGACCTTACGAGCAGTACTTC.

The CDR3: CASSHTGGTEAFF. CDR3 nucleotides: TGTGCCAGCAGCCACACAGGGGGCACTGAAGCTTTCTTT. The chain is built from TRBV5-4 and TRBJ1-1, with 8 bases aligning to TRBD1. The CDR3 loop spans 13 amino acids. Germline loops: CDR1 SGHNT, CDR2 YYREEE (reference sequence). J lost 4 bases, V lost 4 bases, and 3 bases had no gene match.

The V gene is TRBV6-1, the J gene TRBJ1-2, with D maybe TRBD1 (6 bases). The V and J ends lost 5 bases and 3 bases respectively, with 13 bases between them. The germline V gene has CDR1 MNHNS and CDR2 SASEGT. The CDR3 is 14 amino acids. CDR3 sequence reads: CASSSVQGYYGYTF. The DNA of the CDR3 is TGTGCCAGCAGTTCTGTTCAGGGGTACTATGGCTACACCTTC.

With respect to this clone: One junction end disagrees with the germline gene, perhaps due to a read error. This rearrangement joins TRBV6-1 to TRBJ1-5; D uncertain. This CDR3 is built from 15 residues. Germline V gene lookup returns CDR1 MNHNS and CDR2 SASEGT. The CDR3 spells CASNERDYSNQPQHF. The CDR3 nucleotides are TGTGCCAGCAATGAAAGAGATTATAGCAATCAGCCCCAGCATTTT.

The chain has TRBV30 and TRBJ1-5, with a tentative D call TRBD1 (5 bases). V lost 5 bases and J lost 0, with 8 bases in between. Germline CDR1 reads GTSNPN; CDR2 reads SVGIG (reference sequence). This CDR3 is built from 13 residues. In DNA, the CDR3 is TGTGCCTGGGCGACAGATAGCAATCAGCCCCAGCATTTT. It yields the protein CAWATDSNQPQHF.

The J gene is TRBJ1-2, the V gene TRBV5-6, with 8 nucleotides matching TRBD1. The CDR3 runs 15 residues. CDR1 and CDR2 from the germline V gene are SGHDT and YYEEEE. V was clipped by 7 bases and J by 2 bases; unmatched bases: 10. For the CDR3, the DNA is TGTGCCAGCGGACTTATAGGACAGGGAAACTATGGCTACACCTTC. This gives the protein CASGLIGQGNYGYTF.

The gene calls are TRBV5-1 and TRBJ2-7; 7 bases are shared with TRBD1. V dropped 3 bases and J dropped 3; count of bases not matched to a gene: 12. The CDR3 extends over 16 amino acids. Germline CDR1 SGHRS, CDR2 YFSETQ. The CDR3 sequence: CASSSNPTTGFYEQYF. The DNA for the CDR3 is TGCGCCAGCAGCTCCAACCCCACGACAGGGTTCTACGAGCAGTACTTC.

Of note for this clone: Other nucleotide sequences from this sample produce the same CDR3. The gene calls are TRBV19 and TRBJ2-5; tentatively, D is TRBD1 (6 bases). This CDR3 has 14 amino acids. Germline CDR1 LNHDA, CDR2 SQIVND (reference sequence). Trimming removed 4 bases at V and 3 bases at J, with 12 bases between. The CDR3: CASSTKQGEETQYF. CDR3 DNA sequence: TGTGCCAGTAGTACCAAACAGGGTGAAGAGACCCAGTACTTC.

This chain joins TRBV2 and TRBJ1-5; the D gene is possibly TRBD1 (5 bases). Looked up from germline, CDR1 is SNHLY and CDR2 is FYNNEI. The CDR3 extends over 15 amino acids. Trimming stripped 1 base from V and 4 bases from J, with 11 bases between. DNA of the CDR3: TGTGCCAGCAGTGAAGAGGGGCACCCGAATCAGCCCCAGCATTTT. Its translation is CASSEEGHPNQPQHF.

The CDR3 bases are TGTGCCAGCAGCGTCGACGGTCAGGGAAGTAGGGCTTTCTTT. This encodes CASSVDGQGSRAFF. The genes are TRBV9 and TRBJ1-1; a possible D gene is TRBD1 (5 bases). From germline, CDR1 is SGDLS and CDR2 YYNGEE. The V and J ends lost 2 bases and 11 bases respectively, with 19 bases between them. This CDR3 comprises 14 residues.

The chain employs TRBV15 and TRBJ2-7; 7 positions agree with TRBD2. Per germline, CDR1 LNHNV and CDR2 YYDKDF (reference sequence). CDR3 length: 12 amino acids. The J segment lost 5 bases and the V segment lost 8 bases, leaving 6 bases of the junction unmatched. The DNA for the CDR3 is TGTGCCACCTCGGGCGGGAGCGACGAGCAGTACTTC. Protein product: CATSGGSDEQYF.

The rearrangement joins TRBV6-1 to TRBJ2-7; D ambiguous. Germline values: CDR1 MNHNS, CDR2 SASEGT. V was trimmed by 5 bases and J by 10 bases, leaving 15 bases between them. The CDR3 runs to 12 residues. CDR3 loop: CASSPGGYHQYF. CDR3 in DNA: TGTGCCAGCAGTCCCGGCGGCTACCACCAGTACTTC.

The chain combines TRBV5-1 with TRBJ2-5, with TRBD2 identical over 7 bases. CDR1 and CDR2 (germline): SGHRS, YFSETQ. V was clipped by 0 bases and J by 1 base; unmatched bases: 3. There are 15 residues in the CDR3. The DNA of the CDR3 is TGCGCCAGCAGCTTGGGGGAGGGGAGCCAAGAGACCCAGTACTTC. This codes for CASSLGEGSQETQYF.